This T cell receptor beta chain is drawn from a study of CXCR3-negative and CXCR3-positive naive CD8 T cells. Findings of the study overall: Comparison of naive CXCR3-negative and CXCR3-positive cells revealed similar TRBV-TRBJ usage, while memory cells differed. Both of the naive subsets showed about the same high diversity, but memory CD8+ cells had much less.

For this clonotype: Antigen: not known.

There are 11 residues in the CDR3. Triplicate sorts of about 300,000 cells per CD8+ subset. The TRB cDNA libraries were prepared by 5' RACE with UMI labels. Reanalyzing the 5' RACE reads, TCRdb keeps one entry per CDR3 protein, without DNA. This repertoire comprises around 47,000 distinct CDR3 sequences; its ten largest clones make up 14% to 15%. The TCR was taken from a human donor in good health. Some clones in this sample may be carry-over from other donors' samples. Sequencing was done on a sample of memory CD8+ T cells from blood. The chain has TRBV12-3 or TRBV12-4 and TRBJ1-1. CDR3 sequence: CASSLGNEAFF.